This TCR beta chain came from a study of cytomegalovirus exposure and HLA in healthy donors. Overall study: Findings of an earlier analysis included over 95 million unique TCR beta sequences from 200 million or so T cells.

The PCR had 60 Vbeta and 13 Jbeta primers. Libraries were prepared by immunoSEQ multiplex PCR; TCRdb keeps only in-frame clonotypes and omits some of them. This table holds under 200,000 clones, approximately 80% found once. This clone was counted only a few times. The junction shows a germline mismatch at one end, possibly a read error. The CDR3 covers 13 residues. CDR1 is SEHNR, CDR2 FQNEAQ, per germline (reference sequence). The V call is TRBV7-9, the J call TRBJ2-4; no clear D gene. The clonotype originates from a woman aged 50 to 65 in good health and CMV-seropositive. Material for sequencing was PBMCs. In nucleotides, the CDR3 is TGTGCCAGCAGCTTAGGGGCCAAAAACAGTCAGTACTTC. This gives the protein CASSLGAKNSQYF.